The next 2 T cell receptor beta chains were all read from a single sample in a study of early T cells in non-severe SARS-CoV-2 infection (dated by TCRdb to the early 2020s). The receptor library was made with 5' RACE. These reads were obtained on a NextSeq 500. Using fastp trimming at Q25 and MiXCR clonotype assembly, TCRdb reanalyzed the public sequencing data and kept in-frame beta chains. Under each unique CDR3 protein, matching rows form one entry showing the most common genes and DNA. This sample gives some 71,000 distinct CDR3 sequences in total; roughly 15% of them show up just once. The ten largest clones capture around 15% of the sample. The sequencing input was whole blood. These receptors all stem from an adult who was a healthcare worker with PCR-confirmed SARS-CoV-2 infection or an uninfected control (not recorded which).

The chain links TRBV19 to TRBJ1-1; possibly TRBD1 for D (5 bases). V was clipped by 4 bases and J by 6 bases, with 12 bases between them. This CDR3 has 13 amino acids. Germline lookup yields CDR1 LNHDA and CDR2 SQIVND (reference sequence). CDR3 in amino acids: CASSTGILAEAFF. CDR3 coding DNA: TGTGCCAGTAGTACAGGGATCCTCGCTGAAGCTTTCTTT.

The chain joins TRBV29-1 to TRBJ1-1; D is possibly TRBD1 (5 bases). Trimming stripped 5 bases from V and 3 bases from J, with 7 bases between. This CDR3 has 11 amino acids. Germline values: CDR1 SQVTM, CDR2 ANQGSEA. This chain's CDR3 is CSVPRDTEAFF. CDR3 DNA: TGCAGCGTTCCCAGGGACACTGAAGCTTTCTTT.